These 7 T cell receptor beta chains came from one sample sequenced in a study of blood T cell repertoires in COVID-19. TCRdb's copy holds only in-frame clones and misses some; the assay was immunoSEQ multiplex PCR. The table lists 300,000 to 400,000 clones, 80% to 90% of them singletons. The sample consisted of peripheral blood. The source of these receptors is a woman in her fifties or sixties with COVID-19, enrolled during active disease.

This CDR3 reads CASGGYSGLNNSPLHF. CDR3 sequence (DNA): TGTGCCAGCGGGGGGTATTCGGGACTCAATAATTCACCCCTCCACTTT. This chain joins TRBV9 and TRBJ1-6; D perhaps matches TRBD1 (5 bases). The CDR3 consists of 16 residues. The V and J ends lost 7 bases and 5 bases respectively, with 19 bases between them. Per the germline V gene, CDR1 is SGDLS and CDR2 is YYNGEE.

The rearrangement uses TRBV7-9 and TRBJ2-7; 9 bases are a match to TRBD2. Trimming at V came to 4 bases and at J to 5 bases, leaving 9 bases not matched to a gene. There are 15 residues in the CDR3. CDR1 and CDR2 (germline): SEHNR, FQNEAQ (reference sequence). This CDR3 reads CASSSQGLAPDEQYF. The DNA of the CDR3 is TGTGCCAGCAGCTCCCAGGGACTAGCTCCAGACGAGCAGTACTTC.

This sequence joins TRBV5-1 and TRBJ1-2, with D perhaps matching TRBD1 (6 bases). The CDR3 sequence is 14 residues long. The ends were cut back, 0 bases at V and 8 bases at J, with 14 bases in the middle. CDR1 is SGHRS and CDR2 is YFSETQ in the germline V gene. In nucleotides, the CDR3 is TGCGCCAGCAGCTTGGTGGCAGGCCAGGGGGGCTACACCTTC. Amino acid sequence: CASSLVAGQGGYTF.

The chain has TRBV5-8 and TRBJ2-6, with 9 nucleotides matching TRBD2. Germline assignment: CDR1 SGHTS and CDR2 YDEGEE. The CDR3 is 18 residues long. After removal of 0 bases from V and 1 base from J, the junction contained 5 bases not matched to a gene. CDR3 nucleotides: TGTGCCAGCAGCTTGGTTCTAGCGGGGATATCTGGGGCCAACGTCCTGACTTTC. It yields the protein CASSLVLAGISGANVLTF.

The chain is built from TRBV11-2 and TRBJ1-5; D ambiguous. This CDR3 is built from 13 residues. CDR1 is SGHAT and CDR2 is FQNNGV in the germline V gene. The ends were cut back, 1 base at V and 7 bases at J, with 8 bases in the middle. CDR3 loop: CASSLGFRQPQHF. In DNA, the CDR3 is TGTGCCAGCAGCTTAGGGTTCCGGCAGCCCCAGCATTTT.

This clone has only a few counts. The chain employs TRBV30 and TRBJ1-6; TRBD1 might be the D (5 bases). The CDR3 has 14 amino acids. Trimming took off 0 bases at V and 8 bases at J, with 11 bases between the two ends. The germline gives CDR1 GTSNPN, CDR2 SVGIG (reference sequence). DNA for the CDR3: TGTGCCTGGAGTGTGACAGATTTTGATTCACCCCTCCACTTT. Translation: CAWSVTDFDSPLHF. Full variable domain (missing parts from reference TRBV30 and TRBJ1-6): SQTIHQWPATLVQPVGSPLSLECTVEGTSNPNLYWYRQAAGRGLQLLFYSVGIGQISSEVPQNLSASRPQDRQFILSSKKLLLSDSGFYLCAWSVTDFDSPLHFGNGTRLTVT.

The V call is TRBV7-9, the J call TRBJ2-1; TRBD1 might be the D (5 bases). The ends were cut back, 2 bases at V and 10 bases at J, with 15 bases in the middle. CDR1 SEHNR and CDR2 FQNEAQ come from the germline V gene (reference sequence). CDR3 length: 14 residues. The CDR3: CASSLWRSTGEQFF. The CDR3 bases are TGTGCCAGCAGCTTATGGCGTTCCACAGGAGAGCAGTTCTTC.